One and the same sample provided the 20 T cell receptor beta chains below, sequenced in a study of blood T cell repertoires in COVID-19. The assay was immunoSEQ multiplex PCR, and TCRdb's table has in-frame clones only and misses some. The sample lists approximately 120,000 clones, around 83% seen once, with 5.5% to 6.5% in the top ten. The material sequenced was peripheral blood. These receptors all stem from a man older than 75 with active or convalescent COVID-19.

The chain links TRBV5-1 to TRBJ1-4; no firm D call. Germline CDR1 reads SGHRS; CDR2 reads YFSETQ. V was cut by 4 bases and J by 3 bases, with 10 bases left in between. CDR3 length equals 14 residues. The CDR3 nucleotides read TGCGCCAGCAGCCGAACAGATTCTAATGAAAAACTGTTTTTT. It encodes CASSRTDSNEKLFF.

The genes are TRBV7-2 and TRBJ1-4; D is ambiguous. Germline-derived CDR1 and CDR2 are SGHTA and FQGNSA. Trimming pared 6 bases from V and 11 bases from J, leaving 13 bases between. The CDR3 extends over 12 amino acids. The DNA of the CDR3 is TGTGCCAGCAGTCCCGGGGTCCCTAAACTGTTTTTT. Translation: CASSPGVPKLFF. The entire variable domain, with the rest obtained from reference TRBV7-2 and TRBJ1-4, is as follows: GAGVSQSPSNKVTEKGKDVELRCDPISGHTALYWYRQSLGQGLEFLIYFQGNSAPDKSGLPSDRFSAERTGGSVSTLTIQRTQQEDSAVYLCASSPGVPKLFFGSGTQLSVL.

The V and J genes are TRBV7-6 and TRBJ2-5; 7 nucleotides match TRBD2. Germline trimming cut 0 bases from V and 3 bases from J; bases unmatched to any gene: 4. Germline V lookup: CDR1 SGHVS, CDR2 FNYEAQ. This CDR3 spans 15 amino acids. DNA for the CDR3: TGTGCCAGCAGCTTAGCCGCGGGGGAAAAAGAGACCCAGTACTTC. Its translation is CASSLAAGEKETQYF. Supplemented by reference TRBV7-6 and TRBJ2-5, the full variable domain reads GAGVSQSPRYKVTKRGQDVALRCDPISGHVSLYWYRQALGQGPEFLTYFNYEAQQDKSGLPNDRFSAERPEGSISTLTIQRTEQRDSAMYRCASSLAAGEKETQYFGPGTRLLVL.

The V call is TRBV5-1, the J call TRBJ1-2, with D perhaps TRBD1 (5 bases). This CDR3 region has 13 residues. V was trimmed by 0 bases and J by 5 bases, leaving 8 bases between them. The V gene's germline CDR1 is SGHRS and CDR2 YFSETQ. As DNA, the CDR3 is TGCGCCAGCAGCTTGGGAAGACAGTATGGCTACACCTTC. This gives the protein CASSLGRQYGYTF.

The genes are TRBV12-3 or TRBV12-4 and TRBJ1-1; D is unresolved. V shed 6 bases and J shed 4 bases, with 12 bases lying between them. The CDR3 runs 13 residues. The CDR3 DNA sequence: TGTGCCAGCAGCTACTCCCGGGGCACTGAAGCTTTCTTT. It yields the protein CASSYSRGTEAFF.

The chain links TRBV19 to TRBJ1-6, with D maybe TRBD1 (6 bases). The CDR3 is made up of 16 amino acids. CDR1 is LNHDA and CDR2 is SQIVND in the germline V gene (reference sequence). Trimming took off 1 base at V and 10 bases at J, with 17 bases between the two ends. The CDR3 is CASSIGDTVTGSPLHF. In nucleotides, the CDR3 is TGTGCCAGTAGTATAGGGGACACCGTGACCGGCTCACCCCTCCACTTT.

V is TRBV2 and J is TRBJ1-2; no clear D. The V end was cut by 4 bases, the J end by 1 base, with 4 bases between. The CDR3 sequence is 12 residues long. In germline, CDR1 is SNHLY, CDR2 FYNNEI. Here the CDR3 reads CASSVNNYGYTF. The CDR3 region has the DNA TGTGCCAGCAGTGTCAATAACTATGGCTACACCTTC.

This clone was seen only once. CDR3 nucleotide sequence: TGTGCCACCGTAGGGGGGGACTCCTATAATTCACCCCTCCACTTT. Its translation is CATVGGDSYNSPLHF. The chain recombines TRBV10-3 with TRBJ1-6; TRBD1 might be the D (6 bases). This CDR3 contains 15 residues. Germline CDR1 and CDR2: ENHRY and SYGVKD. Trimming left V 10 bases short and J 0 bases short, with 13 bases between.

This chain connects TRBV7-3 to TRBJ2-2; TRBD2 aligns across 7 bases. CDR1 and CDR2 from the germline V gene are SGHTA and FQGTGA. This CDR3 has 16 amino acids. V lost 5 bases, J lost 1 base, and 7 bases stayed unmatched. CDR3 in DNA: TGTGCCAGCAGCAACCCTAGCGGAAAGAACACCGGGGAGCTGTTTTTT. It specifies CASSNPSGKNTGELFF.

The chain couples TRBV7-3 to TRBJ1-6; 7 positions agree with TRBD1. V lost 2 bases to trimming and J lost 5 bases; unmatched junction nucleotides: 3. The CDR3 is made up of 15 amino acids. Germline lookup yields CDR1 SGHTA and CDR2 FQGTGA. CDR3 amino acids: CASSLGGTDNSPLHF. The CDR3 bases are TGTGCCAGCAGCTTAGGGGGGACAGATAATTCACCCCTCCACTTT.

The chain links TRBV4-1 to TRBJ2-6, with D tentatively TRBD1 (6 bases). CDR3 length: 17 residues. V lost 4 bases and J 0 bases, leaving 13 bases between the germline ends. Germline values: CDR1 MGHRA, CDR2 YSYEKL. The CDR3 DNA reads TGCGCCAGCAGCCGCACAATACAGGGCTCTGGGGCCAACGTCCTGACTTTC. Amino acids: CASSRTIQGSGANVLTF.

The CDR3 nucleotides read TGTGCCAGCAGCGTGGCAGGGGGCCTAAAAGGCTACACCTTC. The encoded protein is CASSVAGGLKGYTF. The chain carries TRBV11-2 and TRBJ1-2; 8 nucleotides align to TRBD1. Losses at the gene ends were 5 bases for V and 8 bases for J; bases not matched to a gene: 10. The V gene's germline CDR1 is SGHAT and CDR2 FQNNGV. The CDR3 is 14 amino acids.

The chain employs TRBV7-9 and TRBJ2-5; no clear D gene. Germline CDR1 SEHNR, CDR2 FQNEAQ (reference sequence). This CDR3 spans 13 amino acids. Trimming removed 3 bases at V and 5 bases at J, with 10 bases between. The CDR3 here is CASSLAEFETQYF. CDR3 nucleotides: TGTGCCAGCAGCTTGGCGGAATTCGAGACCCAGTACTTC.

The chain combines TRBV14 with TRBJ1-4, with D possibly being TRBD1 (6 bases). This CDR3 has 18 residues. CDR1 is SGHDN and CDR2 is FVKESK in the germline V gene. Trimming removed 3 bases at V and 0 bases at J, with 17 bases between. CDR3 residues: CASSHPRQGPATNEKLFF. CDR3 DNA: TGTGCCAGCAGCCACCCCCGTCAGGGGCCCGCAACTAATGAAAAACTGTTTTTT.

V is TRBV19 and J is TRBJ1-4, with D unclear. V was pared by 3 bases and J by 0 bases, with 23 bases between. The germline V gene has CDR1 LNHDA and CDR2 SQIVND (reference sequence). The CDR3 is made up of 20 amino acids. As DNA, the CDR3 is TGTGCCAGTAGTATTACCACCGGGTCTAGGAGAATAACAACTAATGAAAAACTGTTTTTT. The encoded protein is CASSITTGSRRITTNEKLFF.

The gene calls are TRBV20-1 and TRBJ1-6, with D possibly matching TRBD1 (5 bases). Germline lookup yields CDR1 DFQATT and CDR2 SNEGSKA (reference sequence). With 3 bases removed from V and 10 bases from J, the gap between germline ends came to 16 bases. The CDR3 covers 14 residues. CDR3 sequence reads: CSASISTERSPLHF. In DNA form, the CDR3 reads TGCAGTGCTAGTATATCGACAGAGAGATCACCCCTCCACTTT.

The chain links TRBV3-1 (or the pseudogene TRBV3-2) to TRBJ1-3, with 9 bases that match TRBD1. V was clipped by 3 bases and J by 8 bases; unmatched bases: 2. The germline V gene encodes CDR1 LGHDT and CDR2 YNNKEL (reference sequence). CDR3 length: 13 residues. The CDR3 here is CASSQGQGDTIYF. CDR3 DNA: TGTGCCAGCAGCCAGGGACAGGGCGACACCATATATTTT.

The chain links TRBV6-2 or TRBV6-3 to TRBJ2-7, with no clear D. The germline gives CDR1 MNHEY, CDR2 SVGEGT. V lost 4 bases to trimming and J lost 4 bases, with 5 bases between them. The CDR3 covers 11 residues. Here the CDR3 reads CASSLQYEQYF. The CDR3 DNA reads TGTGCCAGCAGTTTACAGTACGAGCAGTACTTC.

This clone appeared once. The rearrangement links TRBV23-1 to TRBJ2-5; D possibly corresponds to TRBD2 (5 bases). TRBV23-1 is noted as an ORF with a role that remains uncertain. The CDR3 covers 14 residues. Trimming removed 0 bases from V and 8 bases from J, with 13 bases in between. This CDR3 is CASSQSPRVETQYF. The DNA for the CDR3 is TGCGCCAGCAGTCAATCCCCGCGGGTCGAAACCCAGTACTTC.

This clone occurred once. The CDR3 sequence: CASSTRTGSSYEQYF. The CDR3 bases are TGTGCCAGCAGCACGAGGACAGGGAGCTCCTACGAGCAGTACTTC. The chain couples TRBV5-4 to TRBJ2-7; 8 nucleotides agree with TRBD1. Germline trimming cut 4 bases from V and 0 bases from J; bases unmatched to any gene: 6. The CDR3 sequence is 15 residues long. Germline V gene sequence: CDR1 SGHNT, CDR2 YYREEE (reference sequence).